The 11 T cell receptor beta chains presented below share a single source sample, sequenced in a study of neurological immune-mediated disorders. One entry per CDR3 protein results from TCRdb running MiXCR on the 5' RACE reads. The table lists about 48,000 distinct CDR3 sequences, roughly 25% of them singletons. Sequenced material: PBMCs. The source is a woman aged 65 to 85 in good health.

The sample holds many counts of this clonotype. Here the CDR3 reads CASRPTGTGASPLHF. In DNA form, the CDR3 reads TGTGCCAGCAGACCTACCGGGACAGGGGCTTCACCCCTCCACTTT. The chain combines TRBV2 with TRBJ1-6, with 10 bases matching TRBD1. CDR3 length equals 15 residues. The ends lost 6 bases at V and 9 bases at J; junction bases unmatched: 8. The germline V gene has CDR1 SNHLY and CDR2 FYNNEI.

The table lists this clonotype with many counts. The CDR3 DNA reads TGTGCCAGCAGCCCCCGAGGAGGGGGCTACGAGCAGTACTTC. This codes for CASSPRGGGYEQYF. The chain has TRBV14 and TRBJ2-7; D possibly uses TRBD1 or TRBD2 (6 bases each). V was cut by 4 bases and J by 3 bases, with 13 bases left in between. Germline lookup yields CDR1 SGHDN and CDR2 FVKESK. This CDR3 spans 14 amino acids.

The sample holds many counts of this clonotype. The rearrangement uses TRBV7-2 and TRBJ2-7, with D perhaps assigned TRBD1 or TRBD2 (6 bases each). The CDR3 loop spans 15 amino acids. CDR1 and CDR2 (germline): SGHTA, FQGNSA. V was pared by 5 bases and J by 3 bases, with 17 bases between. The CDR3, as DNA: TGTGCCAGCAGCACCGAAGGAGGGGGAATCTACGAGCAGTACTTC. It yields the protein CASSTEGGGIYEQYF.

The V and J genes are TRBV5-1 and TRBJ1-4; 8 bases match TRBD1. From germline, CDR1 is SGHRS and CDR2 YFSETQ. The CDR3 contains 16 residues. Losses at the gene ends were 3 bases for V and 0 bases for J; bases not matched to a gene: 4. The DNA of the CDR3 is TGCGCCAGCAGCTCCGCAGGGGGCTCAACTAATGAAAAACTGTTTTTT. It codes for CASSSAGGSTNEKLFF. The full variable domain, rest sourced from reference TRBV5-1 and TRBJ1-4, is KAGVTQTPRYLIKTRGQQVTLSCSPISGHRSVSWYQQTPGQGLQFLFEYFSETQRNKGNFPGRFSGRQFSNSRSEMNVSTLELGDSALYLCASSSAGGSTNEKLFFGSGTQLSVL.

The sample holds many counts of this clonotype. The chain combines TRBV20-1 with TRBJ2-5; 11 nucleotides match TRBD2. This CDR3 comprises 15 residues. Germline V CDR1 and CDR2: DFQATT, SNEGSKA (reference sequence). Trimming cost V 6 bases and J 9 bases; bases outside gene matches: 15. The CDR3 DNA sequence: TGCAGTGCCCCCCCCGGGACTAGCGGTCGGCGGGCCCAGTACTTC. Its translation is CSAPPGTSGRRAQYF.

This clonotype was detected only a few times. V is TRBV7-2 and J is TRBJ1-1; D not resolved. Germline loops: CDR1 SGHTA, CDR2 FQGNSA. The CDR3 totals 16 residues. The V gene lost 1 base and the J gene lost 4 bases, with 16 bases spanning the gap. This chain's CDR3 is CASSLVRNARVTEAFF. In nucleotides, the CDR3 is TGTGCCAGCAGCTTAGTACGGAATGCTCGGGTCACTGAAGCTTTCTTT.

Ten or more counts support this clonotype. The chain is built from TRBV7-3 and TRBJ2-6; D is unresolved. The CDR3 loop spans 17 amino acids. The V end was cut by 4 bases, the J end by 0 bases, with 13 bases between. Germline CDR1 SGHTA, CDR2 FQGTGA. In DNA form, the CDR3 reads TGTGCCAGCAGCTCCTCTCCCCCCGGCTCTGGGGCCAACGTCCTGACTTTC. Amino acids: CASSSSPPGSGANVLTF.

This clonotype appeared many times. CDR3 in DNA: TGTGCCAGCAGCTTCAAAAAGGCTAGCGGGAGGGTATCCTACGAGCAGTACTTC. As protein: CASSFKKASGRVSYEQYF. The chain recombines TRBV7-2 with TRBJ2-7; the match to TRBD2 covers 12 bases. J gave up 1 base and V 3 bases, and 10 bases lay outside the gene matches. The CDR3 contains 18 residues. Germline CDR1 reads SGHTA; CDR2 reads FQGNSA. Full variable domain (missing parts from reference TRBV7-2 and TRBJ2-7): GAGVSQSPSNKVTEKGKDVELRCDPISGHTALYWYRQSLGQGLEFLIYFQGNSAPDKSGLPSDRFSAERTGGSVSTLTIQRTQQEDSAVYLCASSFKKASGRVSYEQYFGPGTRLTVT.

The chain employs TRBV19 and TRBJ2-1; possibly TRBD1 for D (5 bases). The length of the CDR3 is 15 residues. The V gene's germline CDR1 is LNHDA and CDR2 SQIVND (reference sequence). V lost 9 bases and J 2 bases, leaving 17 bases between the germline ends. The CDR3 bases are TGTGCCAGCCACAAGGCAGGGTTCACCTACAATGAGCAGTTCTTC. Translation: CASHKAGFTYNEQFF.

This clonotype was seen more than once but under ten times. V usage is TRBV2 and J usage is TRBJ2-7; D remains unclear. The CDR3 is 11 amino acids. CDR1 and CDR2 (germline): SNHLY, FYNNEI. Between the trimmed V and J ends, which lost 5 bases and 3 bases, there was a span of 5 bases. The CDR3 reads CASSPNYEQYF. CDR3 DNA: TGTGCCAGCAGTCCGAACTACGAGCAGTACTTC.

This clonotype occurred many times. The chain combines TRBV28 with TRBJ1-2, with D uncertain. Trimming took 5 bases from V and 11 from J, leaving 24 bases between them. Germline-derived CDR1 and CDR2 are MDHEN and SYDVKM. The length of the CDR3 is 15 residues. The CDR3 spells CASSPGVLRGSGYTF. The DNA for the CDR3 is TGTGCCAGCAGTCCCGGCGTTTTACGGGGATCCGGTTACACCTTC.